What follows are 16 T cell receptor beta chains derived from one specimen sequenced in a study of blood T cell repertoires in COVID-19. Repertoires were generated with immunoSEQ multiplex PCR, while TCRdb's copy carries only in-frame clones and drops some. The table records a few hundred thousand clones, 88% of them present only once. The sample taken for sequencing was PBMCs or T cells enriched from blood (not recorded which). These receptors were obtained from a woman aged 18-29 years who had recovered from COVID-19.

CDR3: CASSREEEAAYEQYF. The CDR3 DNA reads TGTGCCAGCAGCCGAGAGGAAGAAGCGGCGTACGAGCAGTACTTC. This rearrangement joins TRBV7-9 to TRBJ2-7; D might be TRBD2 (5 bases). From germline, CDR1 is SEHNR and CDR2 FQNEAQ (reference sequence). V was clipped by 5 bases and J by 4 bases, with 18 bases between them. This CDR3 is 15 amino acids long.

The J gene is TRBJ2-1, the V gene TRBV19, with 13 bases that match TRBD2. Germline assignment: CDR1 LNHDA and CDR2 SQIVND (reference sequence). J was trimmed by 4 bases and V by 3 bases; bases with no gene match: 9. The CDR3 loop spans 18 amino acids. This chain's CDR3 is CASSIIPPLAGGYNEQFF. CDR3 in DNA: TGTGCCAGTAGTATTATCCCCCCACTAGCGGGGGGGTACAATGAGCAGTTCTTC. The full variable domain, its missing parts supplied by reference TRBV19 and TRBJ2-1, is DGGITQSPKYLFRKEGQNVTLSCEQNLNHDAMYWYRQDPGQGLRLIYYSQIVNDFQKGDIAEGYSVSREKKESFPLTVTSAQKNPTAFYLCASSIIPPLAGGYNEQFFGPGTRLTVL.

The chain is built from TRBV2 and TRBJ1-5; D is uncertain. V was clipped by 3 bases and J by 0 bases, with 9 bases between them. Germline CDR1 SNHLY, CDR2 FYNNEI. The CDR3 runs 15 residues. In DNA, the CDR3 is TGTGCCAGCAGTGAGGAAGGACTTAGCAATCAGCCCCAGCATTTT. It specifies CASSEEGLSNQPQHF.

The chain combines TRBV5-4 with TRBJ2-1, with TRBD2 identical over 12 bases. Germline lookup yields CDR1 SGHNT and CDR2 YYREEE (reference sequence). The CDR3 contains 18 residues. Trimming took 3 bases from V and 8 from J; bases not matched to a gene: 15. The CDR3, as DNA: TGTGCCAGCAGCTACGGGACTAGCGGGCGGTCGGTATACTATGAGCAGTTCTTC. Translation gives CASSYGTSGRSVYYEQFF. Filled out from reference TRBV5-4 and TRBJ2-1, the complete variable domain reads ETGVTQSPTHLIKTRGQQVTLRCSSQSGHNTVSWYQQALGQGPQFIFQYYREEENGRGNFPPRFSGLQFPNYSSELNVNALELDDSALYLCASSYGTSGRSVYYEQFFGPGTRLTVL.

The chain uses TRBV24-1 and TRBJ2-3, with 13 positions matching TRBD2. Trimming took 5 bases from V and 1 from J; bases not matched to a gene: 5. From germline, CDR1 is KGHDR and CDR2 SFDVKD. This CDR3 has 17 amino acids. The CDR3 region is CATSAALAGGGTDTQYF. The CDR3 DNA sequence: TGTGCCACCAGTGCCGCACTAGCGGGGGGGGGCACAGATACGCAGTATTTT.

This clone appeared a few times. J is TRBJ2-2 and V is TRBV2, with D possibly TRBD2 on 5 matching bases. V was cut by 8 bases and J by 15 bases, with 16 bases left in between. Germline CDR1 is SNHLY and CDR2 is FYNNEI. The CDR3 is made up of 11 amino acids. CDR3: CASLYGVGVFF. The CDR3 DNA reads TGTGCCAGCTTGTACGGGGTCGGGGTGTTTTTT.

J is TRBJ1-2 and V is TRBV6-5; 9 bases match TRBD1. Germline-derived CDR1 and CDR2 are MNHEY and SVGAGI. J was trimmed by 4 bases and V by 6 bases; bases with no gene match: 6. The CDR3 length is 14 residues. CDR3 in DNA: TGTGCCAGCAGACAACAGGGGGCTGGCTATGGCTACACCTTC. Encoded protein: CASRQQGAGYGYTF.

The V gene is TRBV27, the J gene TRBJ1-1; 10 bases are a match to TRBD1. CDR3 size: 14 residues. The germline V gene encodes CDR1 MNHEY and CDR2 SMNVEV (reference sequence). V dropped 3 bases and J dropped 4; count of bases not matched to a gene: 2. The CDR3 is CASSFRDRGTEAFF. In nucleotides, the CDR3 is TGTGCCAGCAGTTTCCGGGACAGGGGCACTGAAGCTTTCTTT.

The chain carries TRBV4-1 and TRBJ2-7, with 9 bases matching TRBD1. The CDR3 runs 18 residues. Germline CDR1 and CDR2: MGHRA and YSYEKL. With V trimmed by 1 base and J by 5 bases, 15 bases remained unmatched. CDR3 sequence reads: CASSQGVIKQGAFHEQYF. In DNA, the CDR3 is TGCGCCAGCAGCCAAGGCGTCATAAAACAGGGGGCGTTCCACGAGCAGTACTTC.

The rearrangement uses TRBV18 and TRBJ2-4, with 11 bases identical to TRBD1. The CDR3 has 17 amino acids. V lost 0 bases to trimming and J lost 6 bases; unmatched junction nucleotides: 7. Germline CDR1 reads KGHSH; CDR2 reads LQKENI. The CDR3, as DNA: TGTGCCAGCTCACCACCGGTTGGGACAGGGGGTCCAAACATTCAGTACTTC. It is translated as CASSPPVGTGGPNIQYF.

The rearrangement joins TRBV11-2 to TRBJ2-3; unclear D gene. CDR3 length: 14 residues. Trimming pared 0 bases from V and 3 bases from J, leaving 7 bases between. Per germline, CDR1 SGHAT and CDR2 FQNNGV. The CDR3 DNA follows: TGTGCCAGCAGCTTAGATGAGAGAACAGATACGCAGTATTTT. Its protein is CASSLDERTDTQYF.

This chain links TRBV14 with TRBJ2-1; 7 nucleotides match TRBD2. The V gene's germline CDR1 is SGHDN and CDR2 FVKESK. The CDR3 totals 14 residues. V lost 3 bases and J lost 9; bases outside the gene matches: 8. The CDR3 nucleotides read TGTGCCAGCAGCCACCGGACTAGGAATGTTGAGCAGTTCTTC. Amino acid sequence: CASSHRTRNVEQFF.

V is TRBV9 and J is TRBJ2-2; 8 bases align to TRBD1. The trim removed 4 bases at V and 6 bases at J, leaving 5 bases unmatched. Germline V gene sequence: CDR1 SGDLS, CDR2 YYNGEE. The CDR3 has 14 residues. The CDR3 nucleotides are TGTGCCAGCAGCTTTCAGGGGGCCCCCGGGGAGCTGTTTTTT. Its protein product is CASSFQGAPGELFF. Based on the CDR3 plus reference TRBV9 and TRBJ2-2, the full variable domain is DSGVTQTPKHLITATGQRVTLRCSPRSGDLSVYWYQQSLDQGLQFLIQYYNGEERAKGNILERFSAQQFPDLHSELNLSSLELGDSALYFCASSFQGAPGELFFGEGSRLTVL.

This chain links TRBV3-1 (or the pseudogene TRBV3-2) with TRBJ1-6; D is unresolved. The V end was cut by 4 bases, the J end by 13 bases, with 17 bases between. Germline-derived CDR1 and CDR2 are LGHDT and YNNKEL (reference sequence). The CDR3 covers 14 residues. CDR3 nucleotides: TGTGCCAGCAGCCCCGGGTCAGCCTTTCTCCCCCTCCACTTT. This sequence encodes CASSPGSAFLPLHF.

CDR3 DNA sequence: TGTGCCTGGAGGGGGGGGATGGGACACAGCGAAGTGCGCCTCCACTTT. It encodes CAWRGGMGHSEVRLHF. The chain uses TRBV30 and TRBJ1-6; D might be TRBD1 (6 bases). Germline V gives CDR1 GTSNPN, CDR2 SVGIG (reference sequence). Between the trimmed V and J ends, which lost 3 bases and 15 bases, there was a span of 27 bases. The CDR3 covers 16 residues.

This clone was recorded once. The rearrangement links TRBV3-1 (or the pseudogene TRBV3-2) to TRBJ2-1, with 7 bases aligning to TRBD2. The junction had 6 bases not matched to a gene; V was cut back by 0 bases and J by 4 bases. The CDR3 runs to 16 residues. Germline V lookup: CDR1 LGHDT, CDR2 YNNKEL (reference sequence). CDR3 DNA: TGTGCCAGCAGCCAAGATCTAGCGGCCCCTTACAATGAGCAGTTCTTC. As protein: CASSQDLAAPYNEQFF.